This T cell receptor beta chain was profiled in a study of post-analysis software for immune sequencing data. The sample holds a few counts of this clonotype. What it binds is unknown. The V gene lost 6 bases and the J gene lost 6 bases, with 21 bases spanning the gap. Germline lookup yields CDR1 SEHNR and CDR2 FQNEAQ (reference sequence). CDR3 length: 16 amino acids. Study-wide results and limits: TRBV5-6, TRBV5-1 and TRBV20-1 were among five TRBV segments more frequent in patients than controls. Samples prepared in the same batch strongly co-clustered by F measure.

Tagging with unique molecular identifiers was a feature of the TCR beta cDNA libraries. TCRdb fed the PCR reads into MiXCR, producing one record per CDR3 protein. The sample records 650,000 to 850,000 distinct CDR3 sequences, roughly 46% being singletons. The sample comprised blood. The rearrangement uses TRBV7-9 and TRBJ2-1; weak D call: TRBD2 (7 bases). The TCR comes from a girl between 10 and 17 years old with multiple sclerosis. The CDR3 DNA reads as TGTGCCAGCAGATCAGGGGAGGGAGGGCCCCGCAATGAGCAGTTCTTC. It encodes CASRSGEGGPRNEQFF.